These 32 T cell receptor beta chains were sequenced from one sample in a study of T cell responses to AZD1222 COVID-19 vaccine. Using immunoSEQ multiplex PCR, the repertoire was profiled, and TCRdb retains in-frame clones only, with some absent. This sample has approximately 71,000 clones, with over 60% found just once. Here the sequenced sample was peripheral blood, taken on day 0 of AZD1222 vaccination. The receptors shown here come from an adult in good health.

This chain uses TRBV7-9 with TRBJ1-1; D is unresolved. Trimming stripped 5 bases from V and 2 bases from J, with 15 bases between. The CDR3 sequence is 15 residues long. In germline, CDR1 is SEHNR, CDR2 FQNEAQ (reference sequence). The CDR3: CASSPKIRLNTEAFF. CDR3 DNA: TGTGCCAGCAGCCCGAAGATAAGGTTAAACACTGAAGCTTTCTTT.

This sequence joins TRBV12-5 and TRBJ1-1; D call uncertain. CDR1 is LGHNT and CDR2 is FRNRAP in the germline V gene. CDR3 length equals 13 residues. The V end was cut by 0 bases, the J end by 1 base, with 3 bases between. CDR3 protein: CASGLVGNTEAFF. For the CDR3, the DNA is TGTGCTAGTGGTTTGGTCGGGAACACTGAAGCTTTCTTT. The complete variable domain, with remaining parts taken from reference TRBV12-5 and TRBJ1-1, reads DARVTQTPRHKVTEMGQEVTMRCQPILGHNTVFWYRQTMMQGLELLAYFRNRAPLDDSGMPKDRFSAEMPDATLATLKIQPSEPRDSAVYFCASGLVGNTEAFFGQGTRLTVV.

CDR3 protein: CASKNPPVTEAFF. The CDR3 region has the DNA TGTGCCAGCAAGAACCCTCCGGTCACTGAAGCTTTCTTT. The chain couples TRBV6-5 to TRBJ1-1, with D unresolved. This CDR3 has 13 residues. Germline CDR1 is MNHEY and CDR2 is SVGAGI. Trimming took off 7 bases at V and 4 bases at J, with 13 bases between the two ends.

The CDR3 sequence is CASSLLLNSPLHF. In DNA form, the CDR3 reads TGTGCCAGCAGCTTATTGTTAAATTCACCCCTCCACTTT. The rearrangement joins TRBV11-2 to TRBJ1-6; no clear D gene. The V gene's germline CDR1 is SGHAT and CDR2 FQNNGV. This CDR3 has 13 residues. The V end lost 2 bases, the J end lost 7 bases, and 6 bases lay between the germline ends.

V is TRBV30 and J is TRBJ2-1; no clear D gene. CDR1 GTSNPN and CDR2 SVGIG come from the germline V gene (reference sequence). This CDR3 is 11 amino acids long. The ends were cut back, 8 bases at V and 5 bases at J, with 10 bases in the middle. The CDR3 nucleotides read TGTGCCCGCGACTGGGACAATGAGCAGTTCTTC. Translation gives CARDWDNEQFF.

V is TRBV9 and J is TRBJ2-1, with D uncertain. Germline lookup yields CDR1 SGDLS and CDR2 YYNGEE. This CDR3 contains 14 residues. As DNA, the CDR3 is TGTGTCCCACGCGAAGGGATAGTTTACAATGAGCAGTTCTTC. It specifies CVPREGIVYNEQFF.

In DNA form, the CDR3 reads TGTGCCAGCAGCGGAGATATTGAGGGGACTGAAGCTTTCTTT. Protein product: CASSGDIEGTEAFF. The V call is TRBV9, the J call TRBJ1-1, with D perhaps TRBD1 (5 bases). Trimming pared 3 bases from V and 5 bases from J, leaving 14 bases between. From germline, CDR1 is SGDLS and CDR2 YYNGEE. CDR3 length equals 14 residues. The whole variable domain, filled in from reference TRBV9 and TRBJ1-1, reads DSGVTQTPKHLITATGQRVTLRCSPRSGDLSVYWYQQSLDQGLQFLIQYYNGEERAKGNILERFSAQQFPDLHSELNLSSLELGDSALYFCASSGDIEGTEAFFGQGTRLTVV.

The CDR3 sequence: CASSYGGRSNQPQHF. CDR3 DNA: TGTGCCAGCAGTTACGGTGGCCGAAGCAATCAGCCCCAGCATTTT. V and J are TRBV6-5 and TRBJ1-5, with unresolved D. This CDR3 is built from 15 residues. From germline, CDR1 is MNHEY and CDR2 SVGAGI. The V gene lost 2 bases and the J gene lost 1 base, with 9 bases spanning the gap.

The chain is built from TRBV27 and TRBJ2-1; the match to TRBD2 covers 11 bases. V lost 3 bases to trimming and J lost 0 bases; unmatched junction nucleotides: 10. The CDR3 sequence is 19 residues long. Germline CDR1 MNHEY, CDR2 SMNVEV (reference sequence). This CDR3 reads CASSFRVVAGGISYNEQFF. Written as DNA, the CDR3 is TGTGCCAGCAGTTTCCGGGTGGTAGCGGGGGGGATCTCCTACAATGAGCAGTTCTTC.

CDR3 in amino acids: CASSIEGLDPSNQPQHF. CDR3 DNA sequence: TGTGCCAGTAGTATAGAAGGCCTGGACCCTAGCAATCAGCCCCAGCATTTT. The chain has TRBV19 and TRBJ1-5; no firm D call. Germline CDR1 and CDR2: LNHDA and SQIVND (reference sequence). Trimming removed 0 bases from V and 0 bases from J, with 12 bases in between. The CDR3 consists of 17 residues.

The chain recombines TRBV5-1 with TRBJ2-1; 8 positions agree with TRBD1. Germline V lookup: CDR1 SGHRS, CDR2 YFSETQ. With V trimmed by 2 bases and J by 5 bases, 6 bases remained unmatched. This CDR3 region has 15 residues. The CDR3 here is CASSFDRGRNNEQFF. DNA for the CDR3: TGCGCCAGCAGCTTTGACAGGGGTCGTAACAATGAGCAGTTCTTC.

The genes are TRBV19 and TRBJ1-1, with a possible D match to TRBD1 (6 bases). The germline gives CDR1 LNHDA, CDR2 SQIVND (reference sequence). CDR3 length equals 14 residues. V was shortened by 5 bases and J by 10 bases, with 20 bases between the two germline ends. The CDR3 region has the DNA TGTGCCAGTAGTTCCCCCAACAGGGAAGAGGGAGCTTTCTTT. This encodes CASSSPNREEGAFF.

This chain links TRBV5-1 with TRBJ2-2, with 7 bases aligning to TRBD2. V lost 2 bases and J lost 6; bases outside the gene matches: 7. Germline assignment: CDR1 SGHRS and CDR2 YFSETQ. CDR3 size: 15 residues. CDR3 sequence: CASSFLSSGSGELFF. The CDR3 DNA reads TGCGCCAGCAGCTTTCTGTCTAGCGGATCCGGGGAGCTGTTTTTT.

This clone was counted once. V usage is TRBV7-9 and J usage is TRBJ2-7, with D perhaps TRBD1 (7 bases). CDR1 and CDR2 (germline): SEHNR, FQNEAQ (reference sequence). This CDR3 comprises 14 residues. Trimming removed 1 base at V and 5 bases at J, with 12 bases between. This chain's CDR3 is CASSLVGGQNEQYF. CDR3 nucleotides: TGTGCCAGCAGCTTAGTGGGGGGACAGAACGAGCAGTACTTC.

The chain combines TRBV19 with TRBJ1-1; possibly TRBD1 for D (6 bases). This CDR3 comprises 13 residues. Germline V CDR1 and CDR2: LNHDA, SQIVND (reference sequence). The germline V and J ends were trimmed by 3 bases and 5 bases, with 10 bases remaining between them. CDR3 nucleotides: TGTGCCAGTAGTATGGCAGGGGAAACTGAAGCTTTCTTT. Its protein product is CASSMAGETEAFF.

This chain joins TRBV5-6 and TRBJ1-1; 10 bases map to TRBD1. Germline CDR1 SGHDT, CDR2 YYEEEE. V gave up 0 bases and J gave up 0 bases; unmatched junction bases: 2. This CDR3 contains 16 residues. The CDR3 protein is CASSLVGTGVNTEAFF. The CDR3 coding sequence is TGTGCCAGCAGCTTGGTAGGGACAGGGGTGAACACTGAAGCTTTCTTT. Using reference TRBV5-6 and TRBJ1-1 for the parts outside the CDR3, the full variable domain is DAGVTQSPTHLIKTRGQQVTLRCSPKSGHDTVSWYQQALGQGPQFIFQYYEEEERQRGNFPDRFSGHQFPNYSSELNVNALLLGDSALYLCASSLVGTGVNTEAFFGQGTRLTVV.

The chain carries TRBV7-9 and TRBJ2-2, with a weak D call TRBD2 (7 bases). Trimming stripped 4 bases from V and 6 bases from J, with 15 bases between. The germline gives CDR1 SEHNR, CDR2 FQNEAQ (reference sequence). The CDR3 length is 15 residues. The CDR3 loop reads CASSSSGGPPGELFF. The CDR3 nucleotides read TGTGCCAGCAGCTCGTCGGGGGGCCCCCCCGGGGAGCTGTTTTTT.

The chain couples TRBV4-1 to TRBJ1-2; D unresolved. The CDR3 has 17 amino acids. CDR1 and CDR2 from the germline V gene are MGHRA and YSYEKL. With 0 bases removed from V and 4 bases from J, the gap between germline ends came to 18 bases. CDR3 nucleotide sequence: TGCGCCAGCAGCCAAGACCCGGCCCAGTTTGCTTTCTATGGCTACACCTTC. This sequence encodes CASSQDPAQFAFYGYTF.

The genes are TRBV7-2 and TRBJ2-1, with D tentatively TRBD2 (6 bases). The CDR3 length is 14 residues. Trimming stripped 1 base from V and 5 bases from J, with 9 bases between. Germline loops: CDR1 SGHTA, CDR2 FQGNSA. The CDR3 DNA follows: TGTGCCAGCAGCTTAGGCGGGAACCACAATGAGCAGTTCTTC. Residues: CASSLGGNHNEQFF.

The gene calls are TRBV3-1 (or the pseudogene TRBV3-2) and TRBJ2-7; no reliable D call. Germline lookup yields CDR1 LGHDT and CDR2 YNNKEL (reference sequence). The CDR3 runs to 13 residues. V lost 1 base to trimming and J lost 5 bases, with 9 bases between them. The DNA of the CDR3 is TGTGCCAGCAGCCAAGGGTACAGAAACGAGCAGTACTTC. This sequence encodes CASSQGYRNEQYF.

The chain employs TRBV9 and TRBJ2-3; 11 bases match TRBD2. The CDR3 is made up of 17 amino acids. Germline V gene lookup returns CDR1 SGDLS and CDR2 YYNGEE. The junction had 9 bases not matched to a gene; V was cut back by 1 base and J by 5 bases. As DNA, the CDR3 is TGTGCCAGCAGCGTATTGGCTAGCGGGGGGCAGGGAGATACGCAGTATTTT. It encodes CASSVLASGGQGDTQYF.

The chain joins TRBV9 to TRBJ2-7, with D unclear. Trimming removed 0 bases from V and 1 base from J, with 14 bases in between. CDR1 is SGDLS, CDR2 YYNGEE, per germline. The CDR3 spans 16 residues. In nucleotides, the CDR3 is TGTGCCAGCAGCGTAGCTACGGGTAGTGGGTCCTACGAGCAGTACTTC. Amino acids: CASSVATGSGSYEQYF.

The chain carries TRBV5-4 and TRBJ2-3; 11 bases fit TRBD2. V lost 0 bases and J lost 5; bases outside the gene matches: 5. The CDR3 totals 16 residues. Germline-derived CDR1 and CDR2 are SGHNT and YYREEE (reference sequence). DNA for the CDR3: TGTGCCAGCAGCTTGGTAGCGGGGGGGCTAGGAGATACGCAGTATTTT. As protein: CASSLVAGGLGDTQYF.

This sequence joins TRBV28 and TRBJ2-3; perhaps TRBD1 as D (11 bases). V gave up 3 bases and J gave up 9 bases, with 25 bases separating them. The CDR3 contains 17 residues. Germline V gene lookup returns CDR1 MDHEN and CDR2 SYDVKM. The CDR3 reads CASSFFPSGGQGGTQYF. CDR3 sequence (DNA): TGTGCCAGCAGTTTTTTCCCTAGCGGGGGACAGGGGGGGACGCAGTATTTT.

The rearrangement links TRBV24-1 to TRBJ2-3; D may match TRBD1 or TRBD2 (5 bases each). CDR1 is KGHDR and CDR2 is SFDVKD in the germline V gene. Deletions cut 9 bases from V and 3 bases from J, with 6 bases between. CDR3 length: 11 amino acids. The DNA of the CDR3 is TGTGCCACCGAGGGGACAGATACGCAGTATTTT. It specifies CATEGTDTQYF.

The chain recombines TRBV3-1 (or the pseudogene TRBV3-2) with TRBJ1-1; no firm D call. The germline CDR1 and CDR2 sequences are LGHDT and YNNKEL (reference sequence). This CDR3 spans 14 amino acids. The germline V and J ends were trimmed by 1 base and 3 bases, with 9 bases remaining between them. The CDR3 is CASSQVATDTEAFF. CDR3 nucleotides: TGTGCCAGCAGCCAAGTAGCGACGGACACTGAAGCTTTCTTT.

This chain's CDR3 is CAWSLAGELFF. CDR3 in DNA: TGTGCCTGGAGTCTGGCCGGGGAGCTGTTTTTT. The chain uses TRBV30 and TRBJ2-2; no clear D. Germline-derived CDR1 and CDR2 are GTSNPN and SVGIG (reference sequence). Deletions cut 2 bases from V and 6 bases from J, with 4 bases between. The CDR3 covers 11 residues.

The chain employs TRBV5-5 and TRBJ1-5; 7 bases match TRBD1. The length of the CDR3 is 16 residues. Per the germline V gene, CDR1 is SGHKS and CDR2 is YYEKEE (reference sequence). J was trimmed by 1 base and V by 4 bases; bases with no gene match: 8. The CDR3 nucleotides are TGTGCCAGCAGCCCAGGGGGGGCAGTAAGCAATCAGCCCCAGCATTTT. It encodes CASSPGGAVSNQPQHF.

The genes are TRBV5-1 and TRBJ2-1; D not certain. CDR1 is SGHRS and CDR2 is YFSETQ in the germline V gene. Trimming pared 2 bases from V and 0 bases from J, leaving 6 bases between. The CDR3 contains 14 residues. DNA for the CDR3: TGCGCCAGCAGCTTCCAGAACTCCTACAATGAGCAGTTCTTC. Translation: CASSFQNSYNEQFF.

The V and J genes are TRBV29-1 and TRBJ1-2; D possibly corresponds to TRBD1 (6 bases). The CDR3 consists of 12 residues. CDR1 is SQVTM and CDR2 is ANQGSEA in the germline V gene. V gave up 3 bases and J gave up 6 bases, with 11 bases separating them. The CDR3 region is CSVEGQGNGYTF. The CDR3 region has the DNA TGCAGCGTTGAGGGGCAGGGGAATGGCTACACCTTC.

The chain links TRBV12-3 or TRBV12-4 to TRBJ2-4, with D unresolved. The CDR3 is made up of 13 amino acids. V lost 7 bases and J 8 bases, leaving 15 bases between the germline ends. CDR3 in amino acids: CASTLSYRDIQYF. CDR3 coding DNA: TGTGCCAGCACCCTTAGTTATAGGGACATTCAGTACTTC.

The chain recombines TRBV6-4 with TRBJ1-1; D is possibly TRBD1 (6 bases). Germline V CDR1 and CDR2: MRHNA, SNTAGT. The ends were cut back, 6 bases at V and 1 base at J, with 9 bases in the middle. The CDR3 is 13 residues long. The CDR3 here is CASRRGENTEAFF. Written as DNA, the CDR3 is TGTGCCAGCAGGAGGGGGGAGAACACTGAAGCTTTCTTT.